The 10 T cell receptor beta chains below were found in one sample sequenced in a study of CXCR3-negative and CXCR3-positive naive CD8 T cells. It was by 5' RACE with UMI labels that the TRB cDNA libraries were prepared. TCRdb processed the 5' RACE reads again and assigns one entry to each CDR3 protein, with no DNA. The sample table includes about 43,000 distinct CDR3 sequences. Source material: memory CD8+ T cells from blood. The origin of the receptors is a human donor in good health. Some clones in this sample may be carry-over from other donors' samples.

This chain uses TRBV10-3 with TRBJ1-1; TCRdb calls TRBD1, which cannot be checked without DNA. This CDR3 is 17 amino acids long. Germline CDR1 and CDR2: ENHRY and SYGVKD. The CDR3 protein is CAISEWIRVGTGTEAFF.

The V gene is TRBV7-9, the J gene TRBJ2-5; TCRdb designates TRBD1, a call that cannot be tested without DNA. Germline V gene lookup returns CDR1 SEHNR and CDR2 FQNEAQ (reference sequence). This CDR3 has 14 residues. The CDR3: CASSLSGHLETQYF.

CDR3 sequence: CATLAESGELFF. The rearrangement links TRBV9 to TRBJ2-2. The CDR3 spans 12 residues. Germline CDR1 is SGDLS and CDR2 is YYNGEE. The complete variable domain, with remaining parts taken from reference TRBV9 and TRBJ2-2, reads DSGVTQTPKHLITATGQRVTLRCSPRSGDLSVYWYQQSLDQGLQFLIQYYNGEERAKGNILERFSAQQFPDLHSELNLSSLELGDSALYFCATLAESGELFFGEGSRLTVL.

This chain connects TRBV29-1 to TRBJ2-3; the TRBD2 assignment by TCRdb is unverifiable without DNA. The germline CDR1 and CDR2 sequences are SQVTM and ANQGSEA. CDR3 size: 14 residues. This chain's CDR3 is CSGTGTFSTDTQYF.

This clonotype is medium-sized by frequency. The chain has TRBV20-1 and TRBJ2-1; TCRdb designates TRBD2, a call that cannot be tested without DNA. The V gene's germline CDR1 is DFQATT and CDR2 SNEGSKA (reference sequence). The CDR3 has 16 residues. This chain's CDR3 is CSAYKEEGRDYNEQFF.

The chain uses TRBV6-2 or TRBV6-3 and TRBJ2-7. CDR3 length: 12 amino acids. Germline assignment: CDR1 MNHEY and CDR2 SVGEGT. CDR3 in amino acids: CASSYLAYEQYF.

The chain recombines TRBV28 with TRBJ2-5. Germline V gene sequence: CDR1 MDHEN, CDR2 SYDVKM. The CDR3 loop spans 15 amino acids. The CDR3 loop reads CASTTPFDNQETQYF.

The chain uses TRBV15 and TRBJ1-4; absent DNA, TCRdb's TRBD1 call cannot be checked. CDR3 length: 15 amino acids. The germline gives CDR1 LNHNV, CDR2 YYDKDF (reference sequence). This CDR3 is CATSSETGTNEKLFF.

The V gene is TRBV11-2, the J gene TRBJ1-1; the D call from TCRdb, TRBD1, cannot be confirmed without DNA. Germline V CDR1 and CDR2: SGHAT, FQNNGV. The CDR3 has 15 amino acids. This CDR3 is CASSFLQGVNTEAFF.

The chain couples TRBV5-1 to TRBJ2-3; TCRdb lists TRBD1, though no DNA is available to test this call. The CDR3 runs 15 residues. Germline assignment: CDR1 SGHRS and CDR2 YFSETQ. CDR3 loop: CASSLQGALSDTQYF. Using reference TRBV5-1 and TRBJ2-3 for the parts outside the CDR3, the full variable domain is KAGVTQTPRYLIKTRGQQVTLSCSPISGHRSVSWYQQTPGQGLQFLFEYFSETQRNKGNFPGRFSGRQFSNSRSEMNVSTLELGDSALYLCASSLQGALSDTQYFGPGTRLTVL.